Listed below are T cell receptor beta chains from one sample, sequenced in a study of CD8+ T cells in alopecia areata. Using immunoSEQ multiplex PCR, the repertoire was profiled, and TCRdb retains in-frame clones only, with some absent. The table has 100,000 to 140,000 clones, 80% to 85% seen once. This material consisted of CD8+ T cells sorted from blood, taken at week 24, from a patient treated with tofacitinib. The receptors were sampled from a human donor with alopecia areata. Each CDR3 is given with its conserved first and last residue. The D gene is left open where the match is weak. Some rows mark clone size as missing; the rest say once, few, many or name a class of expanded clone.

j_call: TRBJ2-1; v_call: TRBV10-3; clone_size: .; d_call: TRBD2; cdr3_aa: CAISESAGGTYNEQFF; cdr3_nt: TGTGCCATCAGTGAGTCCGCGGGGGGGACCTACAATGAGCAGTTCTTC
j_call: TRBJ2-5; v_call: TRBV21-1; clone_size: .; d_call: .; cdr3_aa: CASNNDRARGQETQYF; cdr3_nt: TGTGCCAGCAACAACGACAGGGCGAGGGGACAAGAGACCCAGTACTTC
j_call: TRBJ1-2; v_call: TRBV14; clone_size: .; d_call: TRBD1; cdr3_aa: CASSQDPGQDYGYTF; cdr3_nt: TGTGCCAGCAGCCAAGATCCTGGACAGGACTATGGCTACACCTTC
j_call: TRBJ1-1; v_call: TRBV6-4; clone_size: .; d_call: TRBD1; cdr3_aa: CASSDRDSTEAFF; cdr3_nt: TGTGCCAGCAGTGACCGGGACAGCACTGAAGCTTTCTTT
j_call: TRBJ2-5; v_call: TRBV7-7; clone_size: .; d_call: .; cdr3_aa: CASSSPEGLEETQYF; cdr3_nt: TGTGCTAGCAGCTCCCCAGAGGGACTTGAAGAGACCCAGTACTTC
j_call: TRBJ2-5; v_call: TRBV5-5; clone_size: .; d_call: .; cdr3_aa: CASSLVGGETQYF; cdr3_nt: TGTGCCAGCAGCTTGGTTGGCGGAGAGACCCAGTACTTC
j_call: TRBJ2-1; v_call: TRBV6-1; clone_size: once; d_call: TRBD1; cdr3_aa: CASRAGTVSYNEQFF; cdr3_nt: TGTGCCAGCAGGGCCGGGACAGTCTCCTACAATGAGCAGTTCTTC
j_call: TRBJ2-7; v_call: TRBV29-1; clone_size: .; d_call: TRBD2; cdr3_aa: CSVPCRTSGVPPYEQYF; cdr3_nt: TGCAGCGTCCCCTGCCGGACTAGCGGGGTTCCCCCCTACGAGCAGTACTTC
j_call: TRBJ2-7; v_call: TRBV29-1; clone_size: .; d_call: .; cdr3_aa: CSVRQGPYEQYF; cdr3_nt: TGCAGCGTACGTCAGGGGCCCTACGAGCAGTACTTC
j_call: TRBJ2-4; v_call: TRBV29-1; clone_size: .; d_call: .; cdr3_aa: CSVEKGKGKNIQYF; cdr3_nt: TGCAGCGTTGAAAAGGGGAAAGGCAAAAACATTCAGTACTTC
j_call: TRBJ1-4; v_call: TRBV4-3; clone_size: once; d_call: .; cdr3_aa: CASSQEQGGEKLFF; cdr3_nt: TGCGCCAGCAGCCAAGAACAGGGCGGCGAAAAACTGTTTTTT
j_call: TRBJ1-2; v_call: TRBV7-9; clone_size: once; d_call: .; cdr3_aa: CASSHLRGVPSNYGYTF; cdr3_nt: TGTGCCAGCAGCCACCTAAGGGGGGTCCCTTCTAACTATGGCTACACCTTC
j_call: TRBJ2-1; v_call: TRBV5-1; clone_size: .; d_call: TRBD2; cdr3_aa: CASSFPKEAGAKGEQFF; cdr3_nt: TGCGCCAGCAGCTTCCCAAAAGAAGCGGGGGCGAAAGGGGAGCAGTTCTTC
j_call: TRBJ2-5; v_call: TRBV19; clone_size: .; d_call: .; cdr3_aa: CASGATRGAHQETQYF; cdr3_nt: TGTGCCAGTGGTGCTACCCGGGGGGCCCACCAAGAGACCCAGTACTTC
j_call: TRBJ2-7; v_call: TRBV5-4; clone_size: .; d_call: TRBD2; cdr3_aa: CASSLDGTSVYEQYF; cdr3_nt: TGTGCCAGCAGCTTGGATGGGACTAGCGTTTACGAGCAGTACTTC
j_call: TRBJ2-2; v_call: TRBV7-6; clone_size: .; d_call: TRBD2; cdr3_aa: CASTQGSRGGHGELFF; cdr3_nt: TGTGCCAGCACCCAAGGGAGCCGGGGGGGCCACGGGGAGCTGTTTTTT
j_call: TRBJ2-1; v_call: TRBV27; clone_size: .; d_call: .; cdr3_aa: CASSLGRNNEQFF; cdr3_nt: TGTGCCAGCAGTTTAGGGCGGAACAATGAGCAGTTCTTC
j_call: TRBJ2-5; v_call: TRBV7-7; clone_size: few; d_call: TRBD2; cdr3_aa: CASSSSYRGDETQYF; cdr3_nt: TGTGCTAGCAGCTCGTCGTACCGGGGGGATGAGACCCAGTACTTC
j_call: TRBJ2-5; v_call: TRBV5-1; clone_size: .; d_call: .; cdr3_aa: CASSSGLVGGETQYF; cdr3_nt: TGCGCCAGCAGCTCCGGACTAGTGGGGGGCGAGACCCAGTACTTC
j_call: TRBJ2-5; v_call: TRBV4-3; clone_size: .; d_call: TRBD2; cdr3_aa: CASSQDSLAGGPETQYF; cdr3_nt: TGCGCCAGCAGCCAAGATTCACTAGCGGGGGGGCCGGAGACCCAGTACTTC
j_call: TRBJ2-5; v_call: TRBV23-1; clone_size: .; d_call: .; cdr3_aa: CASSQKGQVGYQETQYF; cdr3_nt: TGCGCCAGCAGTCAAAAAGGGCAGGTGGGGTACCAAGAGACCCAGTACTTC
j_call: TRBJ2-3; v_call: TRBV7-9; clone_size: .; d_call: TRBD1; cdr3_aa: CASSLEQGRDTQYF; cdr3_nt: TGTGCCAGCAGCTTAGAACAGGGGCGAGATACGCAGTATTTT
j_call: TRBJ2-7; v_call: TRBV5-6; clone_size: .; d_call: .; cdr3_aa: CASSLDRSSYEQYF; cdr3_nt: TGTGCCAGCTCCCTCGACCGTAGCTCCTACGAGCAGTACTTC
j_call: TRBJ2-5; v_call: TRBV25-1; clone_size: .; d_call: .; cdr3_aa: CASQARERGETQYF; cdr3_nt: TGTGCCAGCCAGGCCCGGGAGAGGGGAGAGACCCAGTACTTC
j_call: TRBJ2-7; v_call: TRBV7-8; clone_size: .; d_call: .; cdr3_aa: CASSLGFYGSYEQYF; cdr3_nt: TGTGCCAGCAGCTTAGGTTTCTACGGCAGCTACGAGCAGTACTTC
j_call: TRBJ2-7; v_call: TRBV4-1; clone_size: once; d_call: .; cdr3_aa: CASSQGGTRHYEQYF; cdr3_nt: TGCGCCAGCAGCCAAGGAGGGACCCGTCATTACGAGCAGTACTTC
j_call: TRBJ2-5; v_call: TRBV23-1; clone_size: .; d_call: TRBD1; cdr3_aa: CASSLTGVAETQYF; cdr3_nt: TGCGCCAGCAGTCTTACAGGGGTAGCAGAGACCCAGTACTTC
j_call: TRBJ2-3; v_call: TRBV9; clone_size: .; d_call: .; cdr3_aa: CASSPVKGFTDTQYF; cdr3_nt: TGTGCCAGCAGCCCAGTGAAGGGGTTCACAGATACGCAGTATTTT